This is a list of T cell receptor beta chains from one sample in a study of T-cell reconstitution after alpha-beta-depleted transplantation in children. Each CDR3 protein is one row after TCRdb ran MiXCR on the PCR reads. The sample lists around 300,000 distinct CDR3 sequences, around 10% seen once, with 23% in the top ten. The sequencing here drew on peripheral blood, taken 180 days after TCRalphabeta/CD19-depleted stem cell transplant. The origin of the receptors is a male patient aged 2-15 years who had a stem cell transplant for chronic granulomatous disease, so the T cells may come from the graft donor. Each CDR3 is given with its conserved first and last residue. D genes are given only for firm matches. Part of the rows lack a size; the others show once, few, many or a class for expanded clones.

d_gene: NA; abundance: many; v_gene: TRBV7-9; j_gene: TRBJ1-2; CDR3nt: TGTGCCAGCAGCTTAATAATTCCGACAGACTATGGCTACACCTTC; CDR3aa: CASSLIIPTDYGYTF
d_gene: NA; abundance: many; v_gene: TRBV4-2; j_gene: TRBJ2-7; CDR3nt: TGTGCCAGCAGCCAAAAGGACGCGACCTACGAGCAGTACTTC; CDR3aa: CASSQKDATYEQYF
d_gene: NA; abundance: many; v_gene: TRBV20-1; j_gene: TRBJ2-5; CDR3nt: TGCAGTGTTAACGCCGGGTTGGGGGGCCAAGAGACCCAGTACTTC; CDR3aa: CSVNAGLGGQETQYF
d_gene: TRBD2; abundance: many; v_gene: TRBV20-1; j_gene: TRBJ2-2; CDR3nt: TGCAGTGCTAGAAGGGGCGGGAGGGTGAACACCGGGGAGCTGTTTTTT; CDR3aa: CSARRGGRVNTGELFF
d_gene: NA; abundance: many; v_gene: TRBV5-1; j_gene: TRBJ2-5; CDR3nt: TGCGCCAGCAGCTTTTCAATCCAAGAGACCCAGTACTTC; CDR3aa: CASSFSIQETQYF
d_gene: TRBD2; abundance: many; v_gene: TRBV7-2; j_gene: TRBJ2-1; CDR3nt: TGTGCCAGCAGCTTCGGTTTAGGAGGGGCGGGAGGGAATGAGCAGTTCTTC; CDR3aa: CASSFGLGGAGGNEQFF
d_gene: TRBD2; abundance: many; v_gene: TRBV10-3; j_gene: TRBJ2-2; CDR3nt: TGTGCCATCAGTGAGTCCATCGGGCTAGCGGGAACCACCGGGGAGCTGTTTTTT; CDR3aa: CAISESIGLAGTTGELFF
d_gene: NA; abundance: NA; v_gene: TRBV19; j_gene: TRBJ1-4; CDR3nt: TGTGCCAGCCGGGCCCCTGGAAAACTGTTTTTT; CDR3aa: CASRAPGKLFF
d_gene: NA; abundance: many; v_gene: TRBV12-3/TRBV12-4; j_gene: TRBJ1-5; CDR3nt: TGTGCCAGCAGCACAGTCAGCAATCAGCCCCAGCATTTT; CDR3aa: CASSTVSNQPQHF
d_gene: TRBD2; abundance: NA; v_gene: TRBV3-1; j_gene: TRBJ2-7; CDR3nt: TGTGCCACCTGCCAAACCCCCCAAAGCGGGAGAAGGAACGAGCAGTACTTC; CDR3aa: CATCQTPQSGRRNEQYF
d_gene: NA; abundance: many; v_gene: TRBV11-2; j_gene: TRBJ2-7; CDR3nt: TGTGCCAGCAGTCACCGGGTCGAGCAGTACTTC; CDR3aa: CASSHRVEQYF
d_gene: NA; abundance: many; v_gene: TRBV12-3/TRBV12-4; j_gene: TRBJ2-3; CDR3nt: TGTGCCAGCAGTTTACCCGTACCGGGGGCCGACAAGGATACGCAGTATTTT; CDR3aa: CASSLPVPGADKDTQYF
d_gene: TRBD2; abundance: many; v_gene: TRBV4-1; j_gene: TRBJ2-4; CDR3nt: TGCGCCAGCAGCCAAGATATTGCTAGCGGGGGGCCTTTTTTAGCCAAAAACATTCAGTACTTC; CDR3aa: CASSQDIASGGPFLAKNIQYF
d_gene: NA; abundance: NA; v_gene: TRBV23-1; j_gene: TRBJ2-2; CDR3nt: TGCGCCAAGGGAGGGGAGCTGTTTTTT; CDR3aa: CAKGGELFF
d_gene: NA; abundance: many; v_gene: TRBV29-1; j_gene: TRBJ1-2; CDR3nt: TGCAGCGTTGAAGATCAAGGGGACACATATGGCTACACCTTC; CDR3aa: CSVEDQGDTYGYTF
d_gene: TRBD2; abundance: NA; v_gene: TRBV2; j_gene: TRBJ2-3; CDR3nt: TGTGCCAGCGGAACTAGCGGGGAAGGCACAGATACGCAGTATTTT; CDR3aa: CASGTSGEGTDTQYF
d_gene: NA; abundance: many; v_gene: TRBV20-1; j_gene: TRBJ2-2; CDR3nt: TGCAGTGCCCAATTTTCTTTGACCGGGGAGCTGTTTTTT; CDR3aa: CSAQFSLTGELFF
d_gene: NA; abundance: many; v_gene: TRBV5-1; j_gene: TRBJ2-7; CDR3nt: TGCGCCAGCAGCTTGGAGAATGTAAGGCTTCGCGAGCAGTACTTC; CDR3aa: CASSLENVRLREQYF
d_gene: TRBD1; abundance: many; v_gene: TRBV28; j_gene: TRBJ1-2; CDR3nt: TGTGCCAGCAGTGCAGCTGACAGGGGGCAAAGAGGCTACACCTTC; CDR3aa: CASSAADRGQRGYTF
d_gene: TRBD2; abundance: NA; v_gene: TRBV7-2; j_gene: TRBJ2-1; CDR3nt: TGTGCCAGCAGCTTAGCAGGGACTAGCGGGAGCGTCAATGAGCAGTTCTTC; CDR3aa: CASSLAGTSGSVNEQFF
d_gene: NA; abundance: many; v_gene: TRBV20-1; j_gene: TRBJ1-1; CDR3nt: TGCAGTGCTAACAGGGAAGCTAGCACTGAAGCTTTCTTT; CDR3aa: CSANREASTEAFF
d_gene: NA; abundance: many; v_gene: TRBV28; j_gene: TRBJ1-1; CDR3nt: TGTGCCAGCAGCCCGCCCCGACGGGAAGCTTTCTTT; CDR3aa: CASSPPRREAFF
d_gene: TRBD1; abundance: many; v_gene: TRBV6-5; j_gene: TRBJ1-5; CDR3nt: TGTGCCAGCAGTTACACAGGGGGCAGCAATCAGCCCCAGCATTTT; CDR3aa: CASSYTGGSNQPQHF
d_gene: NA; abundance: NA; v_gene: TRBV28; j_gene: TRBJ1-2; CDR3nt: TGTGCCAGCAGTTTGAACCGTCCGGGGGAGGATCACTATGGCTACACCTTC; CDR3aa: CASSLNRPGEDHYGYTF
d_gene: NA; abundance: NA; v_gene: TRBV29-1; j_gene: TRBJ1-2; CDR3nt: TGCAGCGCGGGGGGTTCTACCTATGCCTACACCTTC; CDR3aa: CSAGGSTYAYTF
d_gene: TRBD1; abundance: many; v_gene: TRBV20-1; j_gene: TRBJ1-1; CDR3nt: TGCAGTGTTCCGGGACAGGCCTGGAACACTGAAGCTTTCTTT; CDR3aa: CSVPGQAWNTEAFF
d_gene: NA; abundance: many; v_gene: TRBV5-1; j_gene: TRBJ1-2; CDR3nt: TGCGCCAGCAGCCCGTATTGGGACACCTCCTATGGCTACACCTTC; CDR3aa: CASSPYWDTSYGYTF
d_gene: TRBD2; abundance: many; v_gene: TRBV29-1; j_gene: TRBJ2-1; CDR3nt: TGCAGCGCTACGGGGACTAGCGGGAGGGCCTACAATGAGCAGTTCTTC; CDR3aa: CSATGTSGRAYNEQFF